One sample yielded the 14 T cell receptor beta chains listed below, sequenced in a study of shared clonotypes between healthy human individuals. The table came from immunoSEQ multiplex PCR; TCRdb's copy has only in-frame clones and leaves some out. In the table there are around 2,000,000 clones, 90% to 95% of which are singletons. The specimen sequenced was naive CD4+ T cells sorted from blood. Subset indicated: CD45RA+ positively selected. The receptors stem from a man between 18 and 35 years old in good health.

A remark on this clone: Other nucleotide sequences from this sample produce the same CDR3. The chain uses TRBV7-2 and TRBJ2-1; 11 bases align to TRBD2. With V trimmed by 1 base and J by 6 bases, 2 bases remained unmatched. The CDR3 extends over 15 amino acids. CDR1 is SGHTA and CDR2 is FQGNSA in the germline V gene. CDR3 bases: TGTGCCAGCAGCTTAGTGACTAGCGGGACCAATGAGCAGTTCTTC. Its translation: CASSLVTSGTNEQFF. Supplemented by reference TRBV7-2 and TRBJ2-1, the full variable domain reads GAGVSQSPSNKVTEKGKDVELRCDPISGHTALYWYRQSLGQGLEFLIYFQGNSAPDKSGLPSDRFSAERTGGSVSTLTIQRTQQEDSAVYLCASSLVTSGTNEQFFGPGTRLTVL.

This clone was seen a single time. This chain joins TRBV30 and TRBJ2-2; possibly TRBD2 for D (5 bases). The CDR3 has 14 residues. Germline V gene lookup returns CDR1 GTSNPN and CDR2 SVGIG (reference sequence). V gave up 0 bases and J gave up 7 bases, with 12 bases separating them. CDR3 region: CAWSVTGKGGELFF. For the CDR3, the DNA is TGTGCCTGGAGTGTAACCGGGAAGGGCGGGGAGCTGTTTTTT.

This clone occurred a few times. The gene calls are TRBV19 and TRBJ1-6; a weak D match, TRBD1 (5 bases). Trimming took 8 bases from V and 9 from J, leaving 14 bases between them. CDR1 is LNHDA and CDR2 is SQIVND in the germline V gene (reference sequence). The CDR3 has 13 residues. CDR3 amino acids: CASSDQGSSPLHF. The CDR3 coding sequence is TGTGCCAGTTCTGACCAGGGTAGTTCACCCCTCCACTTT.

The rearrangement links TRBV28 to TRBJ1-1; D not resolved. Germline CDR1 reads MDHEN; CDR2 reads SYDVKM. The CDR3 runs 12 residues. V was clipped by 5 bases and J by 8 bases, with 12 bases between them. In DNA form, the CDR3 reads TGTGCCAGCAGTCCGCCCGGGAAAGAAGCTTTCTTT. It encodes CASSPPGKEAFF.

CDR3 loop: CASSSTGGNSPLHF. Written as DNA, the CDR3 is TGTGCCAGCAGCTCGACAGGTGGGAATTCACCCCTCCACTTT. The chain links TRBV7-2 to TRBJ1-6; D perhaps matches TRBD1 (6 bases). Per the germline V gene, CDR1 is SGHTA and CDR2 is FQGNSA. This CDR3 spans 14 amino acids. Trimming left V 4 bases short and J 7 bases short, with 11 bases between.

This clone came up once. The chain has TRBV18 and TRBJ1-5; D is unclear. This CDR3 spans 14 amino acids. Trimming removed 3 bases at V and 3 bases at J, with 9 bases between. Germline assignment: CDR1 KGHSH and CDR2 LQKENI. CDR3 loop: CASSPGQHNQPQHF. The CDR3, as DNA: TGTGCCAGCTCACCGGGCCAGCACAATCAGCCCCAGCATTTT.

A single count supports this clone. The chain has TRBV7-9 and TRBJ2-3; D gene uncertain. CDR3 length: 12 amino acids. Germline loops: CDR1 SEHNR, CDR2 FQNEAQ (reference sequence). Here the CDR3 DNA reads TGTGGCCTTCGCCGGAGCACAGATACGCAGTATTTT. It translates to CGLRRSTDTQYF.

The genes are TRBV7-9 and TRBJ1-2, with D perhaps TRBD1 (6 bases). The V end lost 4 bases, the J end lost 4 bases, and 16 bases lay between the germline ends. This CDR3 has 15 residues. Germline lookup yields CDR1 SEHNR and CDR2 FQNEAQ (reference sequence). The CDR3 DNA reads as TGTGCCAGCAGCTCAGCCCATGGACAGTCCTATGGCTACACCTTC. It yields the protein CASSSAHGQSYGYTF.

The chain recombines TRBV13 with TRBJ2-5; TRBD1 matches 7 bases. V lost 0 bases and J lost 2; bases outside the gene matches: 3. CDR1 PRHDT and CDR2 FYEKMQ come from the germline V gene (reference sequence). The CDR3 has 15 residues. CDR3 sequence: CASSLGQGKQETQYF. Written as DNA, the CDR3 is TGTGCCAGCAGCTTAGGACAGGGGAAACAAGAGACCCAGTACTTC. Full variable domain (rest looked up from reference TRBV13 and TRBJ2-5): AAGVIQSPRHLIKEKRETATLKCYPIPRHDTVYWYQQGPGQDPQFLISFYEKMQSDKGSIPDRFSAQQFSDYHSELNMSSLELGDSALYFCASSLGQGKQETQYFGPGTRLLVL.

The chain employs TRBV5-1 and TRBJ2-3; 15 bases agree with TRBD2. Germline values: CDR1 SGHRS, CDR2 YFSETQ. CDR3 size: 17 residues. The V gene end was trimmed by 0 bases and the J gene end by 3 bases; junction bases not matched to a gene: 2. The CDR3 loop reads CASSLGGTSGRTDTQYF. The CDR3 DNA sequence: TGCGCCAGCAGCTTGGGCGGGACTAGCGGGAGGACAGATACGCAGTATTTT.

DNA of the CDR3: TGTGCCATCAGTGGTAATACAGGGTTCTCTGGAAACACCATATATTTT. Protein sequence: CAISGNTGFSGNTIYF. V gene TRBV10-3 combines with J gene TRBJ1-3; D perhaps matches TRBD1 (6 bases). Trimming left V 4 bases short and J 0 bases short, with 13 bases between. Germline V gene data show CDR1 as ENHRY and CDR2 as SYGVKD. The CDR3 totals 16 residues.

Worth noting for this clone: In the same sample, other DNA sequences code for this CDR3. V is TRBV30 and J is TRBJ2-7, with D perhaps TRBD1 (6 bases). This CDR3 contains 12 residues. Germline CDR1 GTSNPN, CDR2 SVGIG (reference sequence). Deletions cut 2 bases from V and 1 base from J, with 6 bases between. The CDR3 coding sequence is TGTGCCTGGAGTCAGGGGTCCTACGAGCAGTACTTC. Translating gives CAWSQGSYEQYF.

This chain joins TRBV5-1 and TRBJ2-5; 10 nucleotides line up with TRBD1. From germline, CDR1 is SGHRS and CDR2 YFSETQ. The CDR3 has 16 residues. J gave up 1 base and V 3 bases, and 6 bases lay outside the gene matches. CDR3 nucleotides: TGCGCCAGCAGCTCCTCCGGGACAGGGGTCCAAGAGACCCAGTACTTC. As protein: CASSSSGTGVQETQYF.

This chain uses TRBV11-3 with TRBJ2-7; 11 positions match TRBD1. Germline CDR1 reads SGHNT; CDR2 reads YENEEA. With V trimmed by 5 bases and J by 1 base, 4 bases remained unmatched. The CDR3 extends over 15 amino acids. The CDR3 sequence: CASSAGTGGSYEQYF. The DNA for the CDR3 is TGTGCCAGCAGCGCCGGGACAGGGGGTTCCTACGAGCAGTACTTC.